Included here is one T cell receptor beta chain sequence, with context. Under the authors' procedure: Counts of nucleated cells, estimated from reference gene primer amplification, were obtained. Profiled with immunoSEQ multiplex PCR; TCRdb holds only in-frame clones, not every one. The D gene and trimming were derived from the DNA, and the V and J assignments and clone size from that table. The repertoire holds 360,000 or so clones, with under 90% as singletons. These data originate in a study of blood T cell repertoires in COVID-19. Across the whole study: COVID-19 samples, acute and convalescent, were from the United States, Italy and Spain.

Cohorts were assigned according to the clinical history that participants reported. The CDR3 length is 16 residues. V was shortened by 5 bases and J by 0 bases, with 13 bases between the two germline ends. Germline V gives CDR1 LNHDA, CDR2 SQIVND (reference sequence). The J gene is TRBJ2-2, the V gene TRBV19; D might be TRBD1 (5 bases). The TCR sequence derives from a woman aged 25 to 39 who had recovered from COVID-19. Input material: PBMCs or T cells enriched from blood (not recorded which). The DNA of the CDR3 is TGTGCCAGTAGTTTCCTTGGGGCAGCGAACACCGGGGAGCTGTTTTTT. This gives the protein CASSFLGAANTGELFF.